The clone carrying this T cell receptor beta chain was observed a handful of times. Its target is not known. Losses at the gene ends were 6 bases for V and 5 bases for J; bases not matched to a gene: 10. Germline CDR1 reads LNHDA; CDR2 reads SQIVND (reference sequence). The CDR3 sequence is 15 residues long. The data belong to a study of cytomegalovirus exposure and HLA in healthy donors. A multiplex PCR was run with 60 Vbeta primers and 13 Jbeta primers. Measured with immunoSEQ multiplex PCR; TCRdb has only the in-frame clones, and not every one. There are approximately 56,000 clones in the sample; roughly 72% occur only once, and less than 25% lies in the top ten. Broader study findings: Earlier analysis looked at TCR beta V segments, and most were productive about 90% or about 30% of the time.

This TCR was recovered from a woman in her forties or fifties in good health and CMV-seropositive. Source material: PBMCs. This chain links TRBV19 with TRBJ1-2; 9 bases are a match to TRBD1. The CDR3 is CASSPRRDREYGYTF. In nucleotides, the CDR3 is TGTGCCAGTAGCCCGCGGAGGGACAGGGAATATGGCTACACCTTC.